These 13 T cell receptor beta chains share one sample of origin, sequenced in a study of cytomegalovirus exposure and HLA in healthy donors. In the PCR, 60 Vbeta and 13 Jbeta primers were used. Method: immunoSEQ multiplex PCR; TCRdb's copy keeps in-frame clones and lacks some. Of around 130,000 clones in the sample, roughly 88% were seen once. Sample: PBMCs. These receptors originate from a man aged 50 or older in good health and CMV-seronegative.

The gene calls are TRBV7-8 and TRBJ1-3; D might be TRBD1 (5 bases). V lost 6 bases, J lost 5 bases, and 17 bases lay in between. Looked up from germline, CDR1 is SGHVS and CDR2 is FQNEAQ. The CDR3 has 15 residues. In DNA, the CDR3 is TGTGCCAGCAGTCCGGACCAGGGAATGCGAAACACCATATATTTT. Translated, it gives CASSPDQGMRNTIYF.

The table lists this clone with a count of one. This sequence joins TRBV19 and TRBJ2-2, with 7 bases aligning to TRBD1. J gave up 4 bases and V 4 bases, and 9 bases lay outside the gene matches. Germline loops: CDR1 LNHDA, CDR2 SQIVND (reference sequence). This CDR3 is 16 amino acids long. The chain's CDR3 is CASSRGAGGFTGELFF. The DNA of the CDR3 is TGTGCCAGTAGTAGAGGGGCAGGGGGTTTCACCGGGGAGCTGTTTTTT.

In this sample, this clone turned up a few times. The chain carries TRBV13 and TRBJ2-3; 9 bases are a match to TRBD2. V was pared by 3 bases and J by 3 bases, with 1 base of the junction left unmatched. The germline V gene has CDR1 PRHDT and CDR2 FYEKMQ (reference sequence). The CDR3 totals 14 residues. In DNA, the CDR3 is TGTGCCAGCAGCTTCGCGGGGGGGACAGATACGCAGTATTTT. It is translated as CASSFAGGTDTQYF. The whole variable domain, remainder taken from reference TRBV13 and TRBJ2-3, is AAGVIQSPRHLIKEKRETATLKCYPIPRHDTVYWYQQGPGQDPQFLISFYEKMQSDKGSIPDRFSAQQFSDYHSELNMSSLELGDSALYFCASSFAGGTDTQYFGPGTRLTVL.

The chain employs TRBV2 and TRBJ2-5; a possible D gene is TRBD1 (5 bases). Trimming took 4 bases from V and 3 from J, leaving 9 bases between them. CDR1 SNHLY and CDR2 FYNNEI come from the germline V gene. This CDR3 is 13 amino acids long. The CDR3 DNA sequence: TGTGCCAGCAGTGGACAAGGGGAAGAGACCCAGTACTTC. Its protein is CASSGQGEETQYF.

This rearrangement joins TRBV15 to TRBJ2-7; 8 bases fit TRBD2. The CDR3 contains 14 residues. The J segment lost 2 bases and the V segment lost 5 bases, leaving 5 bases of the junction unmatched. Looked up from germline, CDR1 is LNHNV and CDR2 is YYDKDF (reference sequence). The CDR3 loop is CATSYGRGAYEQYF. The CDR3, as DNA: TGTGCCACCAGCTACGGGCGGGGGGCCTACGAGCAGTACTTC.

The table lists this clone with a few counts. V usage is TRBV2 and J usage is TRBJ1-4; tentatively, D is TRBD1 (6 bases). V was trimmed by 7 bases and J by 4 bases, leaving 22 bases between them. This CDR3 region has 17 residues. CDR1 and CDR2 (germline): SNHLY, FYNNEI. The CDR3 here is CASTGPGQWGNNEKLFF. CDR3 DNA: TGTGCCAGCACCGGCCCCGGACAGTGGGGGAATAATGAAAAACTGTTTTTT.

The chain carries TRBV4-2 and TRBJ1-1, with D perhaps TRBD1 (5 bases). Germline V gene data show CDR1 as LGHNA and CDR2 as YNFKEQ. V lost 1 base and J 5 bases, leaving 8 bases between the germline ends. This CDR3 region has 13 residues. The CDR3 reads CASSQARVTEAFF. The CDR3 bases are TGTGCCAGCAGCCAAGCCAGGGTGACTGAAGCTTTCTTT.

The chain combines TRBV5-1 with TRBJ2-1; TRBD2 might be the D (5 bases). Germline loops: CDR1 SGHRS, CDR2 YFSETQ. CDR3 length: 17 amino acids. Between the trimmed V and J ends, which lost 1 base and 5 bases, there was a span of 19 bases. In nucleotides, the CDR3 is TGCGCCAGCAGCTTGTGGGAGTCCCCTAGTAGAAACAATGAGCAGTTCTTC. It specifies CASSLWESPSRNNEQFF.

The chain uses TRBV15 and TRBJ2-3; a possible D gene is TRBD2 (5 bases). The CDR3 is 14 residues long. Trimming removed 0 bases from V and 7 bases from J, with 11 bases in between. Germline CDR1 is LNHNV and CDR2 is YYDKDF (reference sequence). The CDR3 loop is CATSRDAEGYTQYF. The CDR3, as DNA: TGTGCCACCAGCAGAGATGCCGAGGGTTATACGCAGTATTTT.

The chain carries TRBV6-5 and TRBJ2-7; 8 bases are shared with TRBD1. CDR3 size: 14 residues. Germline V gene sequence: CDR1 MNHEY, CDR2 SVGAGI. Germline trimming cut 6 bases from V and 3 bases from J; bases unmatched to any gene: 7. The CDR3 region has the DNA TGTGCCAGCAGGGGACAGGCCGCCGGCTACGAGCAGTACTTC. Its protein product is CASRGQAAGYEQYF.

This rearrangement joins TRBV7-9 to TRBJ2-1; D not resolved. V lost 3 bases to trimming and J lost 0 bases, with 6 bases between them. The length of the CDR3 is 14 residues. Per the germline V gene, CDR1 is SEHNR and CDR2 is FQNEAQ (reference sequence). The CDR3 coding sequence is TGTGCCAGCAGCTTGGCCAGCTCCTACAATGAGCAGTTCTTC. As protein: CASSLASSYNEQFF.

The genes are TRBV2 and TRBJ1-4; D gene ambiguous. The CDR3 runs 15 residues. Germline-derived CDR1 and CDR2 are SNHLY and FYNNEI. V shed 10 bases and J shed 3 bases, with 18 bases lying between them. The CDR3 reads CATQARPSPNEKLFF. The CDR3 nucleotides are TGTGCCACTCAAGCGAGACCTAGCCCTAATGAAAAACTGTTTTTT. Based on the CDR3 plus reference TRBV2 and TRBJ1-4, the full variable domain is EPEVTQTPSHQVTQMGQEVILRCVPISNHLYFYWYRQILGQKVEFLVSFYNNEISEKSEIFDDQFSVERPDGSNFTLKIRSTKLEDSAMYFCATQARPSPNEKLFFGSGTQLSVL.

The V and J genes are TRBV4-2 and TRBJ2-2; D unclear. TRBJ1-3 explains the end of the DNA better; the J call may be wrong. The CDR3 is made up of 14 amino acids. Germline V gene lookup returns CDR1 LGHNA and CDR2 YNFKEQ. The CDR3 DNA is TGTGCCAGCAGCCAAGGAGGAGGAGAAGGTTCCATATATTTT. Residues: CASSQGGGEGSIYF.